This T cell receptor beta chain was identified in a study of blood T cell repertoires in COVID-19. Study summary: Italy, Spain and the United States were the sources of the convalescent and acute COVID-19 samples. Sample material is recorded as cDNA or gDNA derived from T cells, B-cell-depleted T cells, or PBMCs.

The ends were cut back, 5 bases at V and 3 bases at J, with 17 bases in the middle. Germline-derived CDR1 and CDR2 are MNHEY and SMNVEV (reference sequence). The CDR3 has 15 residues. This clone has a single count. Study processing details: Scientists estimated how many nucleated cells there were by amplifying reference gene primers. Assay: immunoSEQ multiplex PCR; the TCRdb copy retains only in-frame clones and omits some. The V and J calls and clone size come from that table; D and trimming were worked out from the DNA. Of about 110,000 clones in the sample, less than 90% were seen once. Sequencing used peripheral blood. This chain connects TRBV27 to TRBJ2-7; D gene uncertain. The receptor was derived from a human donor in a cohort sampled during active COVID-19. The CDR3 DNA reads TGTGCCAGCAGTCCCTCATATGCTAACCTCTACGAGCAGTACTTC. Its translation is CASSPSYANLYEQYF.